Below are 20 T cell receptor beta chains sequenced from a single sample in a study of CD4+ T cells in melanoma. Sequencing used immunoSEQ multiplex PCR; TCRdb keeps in-frame clones, though not all of them. Of around 5,400 clones listed, about two thirds are singletons. Sequenced: cells from a culture (not recorded whether cultured in vitro). The receptors originated from a human donor with melanoma.

V gene TRBV6-5 combines with J gene TRBJ2-7; D possibly uses TRBD1 or TRBD2 (5 bases each). Trimming removed 8 bases at V and 0 bases at J, with 11 bases between. The V gene's germline CDR1 is MNHEY and CDR2 SVGAGI. This CDR3 is built from 13 residues. The CDR3 spells CASERGHSYEQYF. Here the CDR3 DNA reads TGTGCCAGCGAACGGGGCCACTCCTACGAGCAGTACTTC.

The rearrangement links TRBV10-3 to TRBJ2-1, with D unresolved. This CDR3 has 14 residues. Per germline, CDR1 ENHRY and CDR2 SYGVKD. V was shortened by 6 bases and J by 5 bases, with 14 bases between the two germline ends. CDR3 in DNA: TGTGCCATCAGCGACCCCCCAACTCACAATGAGCAGTTCTTC. Its translation: CAISDPPTHNEQFF.

The chain has TRBV19 and TRBJ2-5; TRBD2 matches at 8 bases. CDR1 is LNHDA, CDR2 SQIVND, per germline (reference sequence). V gave up 6 bases and J gave up 4 bases; unmatched junction bases: 4. The CDR3 length is 13 residues. CDR3 in amino acids: CASRRGLAETQYF. CDR3 in DNA: TGTGCCAGTAGGCGAGGACTAGCAGAGACCCAGTACTTC.

V and J are TRBV5-4 and TRBJ1-1; no firm D call. Trimming removed 0 bases at V and 4 bases at J, with 1 base between. In germline, CDR1 is SGHNT, CDR2 YYREEE (reference sequence). The CDR3 extends over 11 amino acids. The CDR3 bases are TGTGCCAGCAGCTTGGGCACTGAAGCTTTCTTT. Translating gives CASSLGTEAFF.

The chain employs TRBV20-1 and TRBJ1-1; TRBD1 matches at 8 bases. Germline V CDR1 and CDR2: DFQATT, SNEGSKA (reference sequence). The CDR3 loop spans 14 amino acids. Unmatched junction bases numbered 3, after V lost 3 bases and J lost 0 bases. The CDR3 DNA reads as TGCAGTGCTAGTATACAGGGGGTGAACACTGAAGCTTTCTTT. Translation gives CSASIQGVNTEAFF.

The rearrangement joins TRBV5-5 to TRBJ2-5, with 10 bases matching TRBD2. This CDR3 has 16 residues. CDR1 is SGHKS, CDR2 YYEKEE, per germline (reference sequence). V lost 2 bases to trimming and J lost 2 bases; unmatched junction nucleotides: 6. Written as DNA, the CDR3 is TGTGCCAGCAGCTTCTTCGTAGCGGGGGGACAAGAGACCCAGTACTTC. Its translation: CASSFFVAGGQETQYF.

V usage is TRBV6-5 and J usage is TRBJ1-4; D is possibly TRBD1 (6 bases). V was shortened by 6 bases and J by 4 bases, with 12 bases between the two germline ends. The germline V gene encodes CDR1 MNHEY and CDR2 SVGAGI. The CDR3 contains 14 residues. The CDR3: CASSRTVDNEKLFF. CDR3 DNA: TGTGCCAGCAGCCGGACAGTGGATAATGAAAAACTGTTTTTT.

The CDR3 DNA sequence: TGCAGCGTTGAAAAACCGAACCTACAGAACGAGCAGTACTTC. Amino acids: CSVEKPNLQNEQYF. The rearrangement uses TRBV29-1 and TRBJ2-7; unclear D gene. The CDR3 has 14 residues. CDR1 and CDR2 from the germline V gene are SQVTM and ANQGSEA. V lost 2 bases and J 5 bases, leaving 16 bases between the germline ends.

The chain is built from TRBV10-1 and TRBJ1-1; tentatively, D is TRBD1 (5 bases). Between the trimmed V and J ends, which lost 4 bases and 4 bases, there was a span of 16 bases. The CDR3 contains 15 residues. Germline lookup yields CDR1 WNHNN and CDR2 SYGVQD (reference sequence). The CDR3 bases are TGCGCCAGCAGTGGAACCCGGACAAGCCCCACTGAAGCTTTCTTT. It specifies CASSGTRTSPTEAFF.

CDR3 DNA sequence: TGTGCCAGCAGTTTATGGGGGGGCGGGGAGCTGTTTTTT. This encodes CASSLWGGGELFF. The chain uses TRBV27 and TRBJ2-2; 7 bases fit TRBD2. This CDR3 contains 13 residues. Per germline, CDR1 MNHEY and CDR2 SMNVEV (reference sequence). The trim removed 1 base at V and 7 bases at J, leaving 0 bases unmatched.

To note about this clone: Different DNA sequences within this sample yield the same CDR3. V is TRBV6-1 and J is TRBJ1-2, with D unresolved. The length of the CDR3 is 15 residues. CDR1 MNHNS and CDR2 SASEGT come from the germline V gene. V shed 1 base and J shed 0 bases, with 9 bases lying between them. CDR3 in DNA: TGTGCCAGCAGTGAAGGGGTAGTAGCTAACTATGGCTACACCTTC. This codes for CASSEGVVANYGYTF.

Here the CDR3 DNA reads TGTGCCACCAGCAGAGACCACAGGGCGGGCTACGAGCAGTACTTC. Protein sequence: CATSRDHRAGYEQYF. The V gene is TRBV15, the J gene TRBJ2-7; D perhaps matches TRBD1 (6 bases). The V and J ends lost 0 bases and 3 bases respectively, with 12 bases between them. The germline CDR1 and CDR2 sequences are LNHNV and YYDKDF (reference sequence). The CDR3 contains 15 residues.

A single count supports this clone. The chain links TRBV12-3 or TRBV12-4 to TRBJ1-2, with a tentative D call TRBD1 (5 bases). V was pared by 4 bases and J by 4 bases, with 10 bases between. CDR3 length: 13 amino acids. The CDR3 is CASSSGGGYGYTF. The CDR3 coding sequence is TGTGCCAGCAGTTCGGGGGGTGGCTATGGCTACACCTTC.

This clone appeared a single time. J is TRBJ2-7 and V is TRBV6-6; the D gene is possibly TRBD1 (6 bases). The CDR3 sequence is 16 residues long. V was shortened by 6 bases and J by 3 bases, with 21 bases between the two germline ends. The germline CDR1 and CDR2 sequences are MNHNY and SVGAGI (reference sequence). CDR3 DNA sequence: TGTGCCAGCAGCCCAAGGCCCTGGGACATAAACTACGAGCAGTACTTC. Translating it yields CASSPRPWDINYEQYF.

This clone was observed once. The chain has TRBV7-6 and TRBJ1-6, with D possibly TRBD1 on 5 matching bases. The CDR3 has 15 amino acids. The germline V gene has CDR1 SGHVS and CDR2 FNYEAQ. Trimming cost V 2 bases and J 10 bases, with 15 bases left between them. CDR3 DNA sequence: TGTGCCAGCAGCTTAAGAGGAACGGACAAATCACCCCTCCACTTT. Protein product: CASSLRGTDKSPLHF.

This chain joins TRBV7-3 and TRBJ1-5; D is ambiguous. Trimming removed 8 bases at V and 4 bases at J, with 6 bases between. In germline, CDR1 is SGHTA, CDR2 FQGTGA. CDR3 length equals 11 residues. CDR3: CASWRNQPQHF. The CDR3 DNA reads as TGTGCCAGCTGGAGGAATCAGCCCCAGCATTTT. Full variable domain (rest looked up from reference TRBV7-3 and TRBJ1-5): GAGVSQTPSNKVTEKGKYVELRCDPISGHTALYWYRQSLGQGPEFLIYFQGTGAADDSGLPNDRFFAVRPEGSVSTLKIQRTERGDSAVYLCASWRNQPQHFGDGTRLSIL.

The chain recombines TRBV18 with TRBJ1-2, with D unclear. CDR1 and CDR2 from the germline V gene are KGHSH and LQKENI. The CDR3 extends over 14 amino acids. V gave up 6 bases and J gave up 4 bases, with 15 bases separating them. Here the CDR3 reads CASSLRSESYGYTF. The CDR3, as DNA: TGTGCCAGCTCCCTAAGATCCGAATCCTATGGCTACACCTTC.

The chain uses TRBV29-1 and TRBJ2-7, with D possibly TRBD1 on 6 matching bases. Trimming stripped 5 bases from V and 3 bases from J, with 8 bases between. The germline V gene encodes CDR1 SQVTM and CDR2 ANQGSEA. CDR3 size: 11 residues. CDR3 coding DNA: TGCAGCGTTATGGACAGCTACGAGCAGTACTTC. It translates to CSVMDSYEQYF.

J is TRBJ2-7 and V is TRBV7-9; D uncertain. The V end was cut by 5 bases, the J end by 3 bases, with 14 bases between. The CDR3 is 14 amino acids. Germline V CDR1 and CDR2: SEHNR, FQNEAQ (reference sequence). CDR3 coding DNA: TGTGCCAGCAGCCCCCCATTTCGAAACTACGAGCAGTACTTC. Amino acid sequence: CASSPPFRNYEQYF.

The J gene is TRBJ1-1, the V gene TRBV7-9; 8 bases match TRBD1. The CDR3 spans 17 residues. V was clipped by 1 base and J by 4 bases; unmatched bases: 11. Germline V CDR1 and CDR2: SEHNR, FQNEAQ (reference sequence). CDR3 nucleotide sequence: TGTGCCAGCAGCTTAGTGGCAGGGGGCATTCGTTCCACTGAAGCTTTCTTT. This sequence encodes CASSLVAGGIRSTEAFF.